Below, 23 T cell receptor beta chains from the same sample are listed, as sequenced in a study of naive and memory T cell subsets. Study-wide findings and caveats: A few larger clonotypes appeared in naive repertoires, especially CD8, possibly memory cells re-expressing CD45RA.

An equimolar mix of two oligonucleotides served as the beta constant-region primer for TRBC1 and TRBC2. The ligated cDNA underwent four PCR rounds using SP2 and nested alpha and beta constant-region primers. TCRdb used MiXCR to reprocess the UMI-ligation and nested PCR reads, holding one entry per CDR3 protein. The sample has about 150,000 distinct CDR3 sequences, roughly 22% seen once. Antigens for these TCRs are unknown. The source material was naive CD4+ T cells from blood. The receptors were gathered from a human donor in good health.

This clonotype was counted a few times. V usage is TRBV7-2 and J usage is TRBJ2-1; 7 nucleotides align to TRBD2. Looked up from germline, CDR1 is SGHTA and CDR2 is FQGNSA. The CDR3 totals 17 residues. The trim removed 0 bases at V and 0 bases at J, leaving 5 bases unmatched. The chain's CDR3 is CASSLAASGSSYNEQFF. The CDR3 nucleotides are TGTGCCAGCAGCTTAGCCGCTAGCGGTAGCTCCTACAATGAGCAGTTCTTC.

The chain carries TRBV12-3 or TRBV12-4 and TRBJ1-1; TRBD1 might be the D (5 bases). This CDR3 has 14 amino acids. Trimming removed 5 bases at V and 5 bases at J, with 15 bases between. The CDR3, as DNA: TGTGCCAGCAGTCACCCGGCCGGGGGAACTGAAGCTTTCTTT. This encodes CASSHPAGGTEAFF.

The chain employs TRBV28 and TRBJ2-1, with D possibly matching TRBD1 (5 bases). V dropped 7 bases and J dropped 4 bases, with 11 bases sitting between them. The CDR3 covers 13 residues. Germline loops: CDR1 MDHEN, CDR2 SYDVKM. DNA for the CDR3: TGTGCCAGCAAGGAACAGGCGTACAATGAGCAGTTCTTC. Encoded protein: CASKEQAYNEQFF.

A few counts support this clonotype. This chain connects TRBV29-1 to TRBJ2-1; 8 nucleotides line up with TRBD2. CDR1 is SQVTM, CDR2 ANQGSEA, per germline. CDR3 size: 13 residues. The trim removed 5 bases at V and 6 bases at J, leaving 6 bases unmatched. The CDR3 region has the DNA TGCAGCGTTTCCGGGAGGGCCCGCAATGAGCAGTTCTTC. Protein product: CSVSGRARNEQFF.

The V and J genes are TRBV7-9 and TRBJ1-3; possibly TRBD1 for D (6 bases). CDR3 length equals 14 residues. The germline V gene encodes CDR1 SEHNR and CDR2 FQNEAQ (reference sequence). The V end was cut by 5 bases, the J end by 2 bases, with 10 bases between. CDR3 nucleotide sequence: TGTGCCAGCAGCGGACAGAGGGCTGGAAACACCATATATTTT. Amino acids: CASSGQRAGNTIYF.

This rearrangement joins TRBV12-3 or TRBV12-4 to TRBJ1-1; weak D call: TRBD1 (6 bases). This CDR3 region has 15 residues. Between the trimmed V and J ends, which lost 5 bases and 4 bases, there was a span of 17 bases. Here the CDR3 DNA reads TGTGCCAGCAGTCTCAGGATCGGGGGCCCCACTGAAGCTTTCTTT. This translates into CASSLRIGGPTEAFF.

The chain is built from TRBV28 and TRBJ1-1; D not resolved. This CDR3 is built from 14 residues. Germline V gene sequence: CDR1 MDHEN, CDR2 SYDVKM. The V end lost 3 bases, the J end lost 1 base, and 9 bases lay between the germline ends. This chain's CDR3 is CASSFIQPNTEAFF. The CDR3, as DNA: TGTGCCAGCAGTTTCATCCAACCGAACACTGAAGCTTTCTTT. The variable domain in full, with the rest retrieved from reference TRBV28 and TRBJ1-1, is DVKVTQSSRYLVKRTGEKVFLECVQDMDHENMFWYRQDPGLGLRLIYFSYDVKMKEKGDIPEGYSVSREKKERFSLILESASTNQTSMYLCASSFIQPNTEAFFGQGTRLTVV.

This clonotype was seen a handful of times. The V gene is TRBV28, the J gene TRBJ1-5; 8 nucleotides agree with TRBD1. Trimming cost V 5 bases and J 2 bases; bases outside gene matches: 5. This CDR3 region has 15 residues. Germline V gene data show CDR1 as MDHEN and CDR2 as SYDVKM. This CDR3 reads CASSGTGQGNQPQHF. CDR3 nucleotides: TGTGCCAGCAGTGGAACGGGACAGGGCAATCAGCCCCAGCATTTT.

CDR3 nucleotide sequence: TGTGCCAGCAGTTCGAGACCCCCCTGGACCCAAGAGACCCAGTACTTC. Protein sequence: CASSSRPPWTQETQYF. This chain uses TRBV6-5 with TRBJ2-5; no clear D gene. Germline V gene data show CDR1 as MNHEY and CDR2 as SVGAGI. This CDR3 contains 16 residues. Trimming pared 4 bases from V and 1 base from J, leaving 16 bases between.

This clonotype came up a few times. V is TRBV6-5 and J is TRBJ2-5, with D perhaps being TRBD1 or TRBD2 (5 bases each). Trimming shortened V by 0 bases and J by 5 bases, and 16 bases separated the two germline ends. Germline loops: CDR1 MNHEY, CDR2 SVGAGI. The CDR3 loop spans 16 amino acids. CDR3 coding DNA: TGTGCCAGCAGTTACTCGGGGACCGGGACCCCGGAGACCCAGTACTTC. Its protein is CASSYSGTGTPETQYF.

This clonotype was seen repeatedly, ten times or more. V and J are TRBV5-5 and TRBJ2-5; D uncertain. Looked up from germline, CDR1 is SGHKS and CDR2 is YYEKEE (reference sequence). Trimming removed 2 bases at V and 1 base at J, with 3 bases between. This CDR3 spans 12 amino acids. CDR3 coding DNA: TGTGCCAGCAGCTTACCCCAAGAGACCCAGTACTTC. It translates to CASSLPQETQYF.

The gene calls are TRBV19 and TRBJ2-1, with 8 bases fitting TRBD1. V shed 3 bases and J 8 bases; nucleotides not matched to a gene: 18. Germline CDR1 and CDR2: LNHDA and SQIVND (reference sequence). The CDR3 length is 18 residues. CDR3 sequence: CASSISHRPGTGDHEQFF. CDR3 DNA sequence: TGTGCCAGTAGTATCAGCCATCGCCCCGGGACAGGAGATCATGAGCAGTTCTTC.

The rearrangement links TRBV11-2 to TRBJ2-7, with 8 bases lining up with TRBD2. The CDR3 consists of 14 residues. Germline V gene lookup returns CDR1 SGHAT and CDR2 FQNNGV. Losses at the gene ends were 1 base for V and 3 bases for J; bases not matched to a gene: 2. CDR3 bases: TGTGCCAGCAGCTTAGTTGCGGGAGGCTACGAGCAGTACTTC. Translating it yields CASSLVAGGYEQYF.

This clonotype was detected ten times or more. This chain joins TRBV24-1 and TRBJ2-7; D may be TRBD1 (5 bases). Trimming took off 2 bases at V and 4 bases at J, with 11 bases between the two ends. The CDR3 is made up of 14 amino acids. Germline V gene sequence: CDR1 KGHDR, CDR2 SFDVKD. The CDR3 here is CATSDSGSGYEQYF. CDR3 nucleotides: TGTGCCACCAGTGATTCAGGGTCCGGTTACGAGCAGTACTTC.

V and J are TRBV28 and TRBJ2-1; 8 bases match TRBD1. Germline V CDR1 and CDR2: MDHEN, SYDVKM. The CDR3 consists of 16 residues. Trimming removed 2 bases from V and 8 bases from J; junction bases left unmatched: 11. The CDR3 is CASSLGRTGSKYEQFF. In nucleotides, the CDR3 is TGTGCCAGCAGTTTAGGCCGGACAGGGAGCAAGTATGAGCAGTTCTTC.

V is TRBV5-1 and J is TRBJ1-1; D possibly corresponds to TRBD1 (5 bases). V lost 4 bases to trimming and J lost 0 bases, with 19 bases between them. CDR1 is SGHRS, CDR2 YFSETQ, per germline. The CDR3 extends over 17 amino acids. Here the CDR3 DNA reads TGCGCCAGCAGCCGGGGGAGGGACGGAGCTATGAACACTGAAGCTTTCTTT. Translated: CASSRGRDGAMNTEAFF.

The V gene is TRBV12-3 or TRBV12-4, the J gene TRBJ1-5, with 7 bases that match TRBD1. This CDR3 spans 14 amino acids. The ends lost 5 bases at V and 7 bases at J; junction bases unmatched: 8. The CDR3 DNA sequence: TGTGCCAGCAGTCCGACAGGGAGGGGGCAGCCCCAGCATTTT. It encodes CASSPTGRGQPQHF.

The V gene is TRBV28, the J gene TRBJ2-3; 10 bases map to TRBD1. Trimming at V came to 1 base and at J to 4 bases, leaving 11 bases not matched to a gene. The germline CDR1 and CDR2 sequences are MDHEN and SYDVKM. CDR3 length equals 18 residues. The CDR3 coding sequence is TGTGCCAGCAGTTTATTCCCCGCCGGGACAGGGGATCCAGATACGCAGTATTTT. Its translation is CASSLFPAGTGDPDTQYF.

The chain is built from TRBV5-1 and TRBJ1-1; D not certain. V lost 2 bases and J lost 11, with 16 bases in between. The CDR3 loop spans 13 amino acids. Germline CDR1 and CDR2: SGHRS and YFSETQ. Here the CDR3 DNA reads TGCGCCAGCAGCTTCTCTCGAGGGTCCGGGGCTTTCTTT. This encodes CASSFSRGSGAFF. Variable domain in full (rest from reference TRBV5-1 and TRBJ1-1): KAGVTQTPRYLIKTRGQQVTLSCSPISGHRSVSWYQQTPGQGLQFLFEYFSETQRNKGNFPGRFSGRQFSNSRSEMNVSTLELGDSALYLCASSFSRGSGAFFGQGTRLTVV.

This clonotype has more than one count but fewer than ten. This chain joins TRBV28 and TRBJ1-2; the match to TRBD1 covers 9 bases. The CDR3 covers 15 residues. Germline V gene lookup returns CDR1 MDHEN and CDR2 SYDVKM. J was trimmed by 8 bases and V by 5 bases; bases with no gene match: 12. The CDR3 here is CASSPLGQGLSGYTF. The CDR3 nucleotides are TGTGCCAGCAGTCCCCTGGGACAGGGACTGAGCGGCTACACCTTC.

The J gene is TRBJ1-5, the V gene TRBV11-1; 10 positions agree with TRBD1. The V segment lost 5 bases and the J segment 9 bases; nucleotides outside the gene matches: 4. The germline V gene has CDR1 SGHAT and CDR2 FQDESV (reference sequence). This CDR3 has 13 residues. This CDR3 is CASSRGQGRPQHF. CDR3 in DNA: TGTGCCAGCAGCCGGGGACAGGGGCGGCCCCAGCATTTT.

The chain couples TRBV5-1 to TRBJ2-3; a weak D match, TRBD2 (5 bases). Germline loops: CDR1 SGHRS, CDR2 YFSETQ. The CDR3 is made up of 16 amino acids. The V and J ends lost 0 bases and 0 bases respectively, with 11 bases between them. The CDR3: CASSLDGLRSTDTQYF. For the CDR3, the DNA is TGCGCCAGCAGCTTGGACGGACTGAGAAGCACAGATACGCAGTATTTT.

This clonotype was detected only a few times. This rearrangement joins TRBV28 to TRBJ2-6; 9 bases fit TRBD1. Germline CDR1 is MDHEN and CDR2 is SYDVKM. The V segment lost 5 bases and the J segment 1 base; nucleotides outside the gene matches: 15. This CDR3 region has 20 residues. CDR3 nucleotides: TGTGCCAGCAGTCCAACACTGGGACAGGGTAGGATTTCTGGGGCCAACGTCCTGACTTTC. Its protein product is CASSPTLGQGRISGANVLTF.